Listed here are 10 T cell receptor beta chains from one sample, sequenced in a study of CD8+ T cells in alopecia areata. Reverse transcribed after extraction, RNA yielded cDNA as the sequencing template. The repertoire was sequenced with immunoSEQ multiplex PCR; TCRdb's copy has only in-frame clones and lacks some. Of roughly 99,000 clones listed, roughly 84% are singletons. The treatment was: oral pan-JAK inhibitor, 5-10 mg twice daily. The specimen comprised CD8+ T cells sorted from blood, sampled at week 24, from a patient treated with tofacitinib. The source is a human donor with alopecia areata.

The rearrangement uses TRBV6-5 and TRBJ2-7; D uncertain. Germline V gene data show CDR1 as MNHEY and CDR2 as SVGAGI. CDR3 size: 14 residues. The V and J ends lost 6 bases and 0 bases respectively, with 12 bases between them. The CDR3 loop is CASRSTENSYEQYF. In DNA form, the CDR3 reads TGTGCCAGCAGGTCCACAGAGAACTCCTACGAGCAGTACTTC.

The chain recombines TRBV6-1 with TRBJ1-2; 9 positions match TRBD1. Per germline, CDR1 MNHNS and CDR2 SASEGT. This CDR3 region has 14 residues. V lost 7 bases to trimming and J lost 5 bases; unmatched junction nucleotides: 8. CDR3 amino acids: CASIPTGGVYGYTF. CDR3 nucleotide sequence: TGTGCCAGCATCCCGACAGGGGGAGTATATGGCTACACCTTC.

The chain uses TRBV29-1 and TRBJ2-5, with TRBD2 matching 11 bases. The CDR3 spans 19 residues. Germline CDR1 reads SQVTM; CDR2 reads ANQGSEA. The V and J ends lost 6 bases and 1 base, in that order; junction bases with no gene match: 19. The CDR3 DNA reads TGCAGCGTCCTCGGGTGGGCTAGCGGGGGGACCCACCCCCAAGAGACCCAGTACTTC. This encodes CSVLGWASGGTHPQETQYF. Full variable domain (remainder filled in from reference TRBV29-1 and TRBJ2-5): SAVISQKPSRDICQRGTSLTIQCQVDSQVTMMFWYRQQPGQSLTLIATANQGSEATYESGFVIDKFPISRPNLTFSTLTVSNMSPEDSSIYLCSVLGWASGGTHPQETQYFGPGTRLLVL.

The chain joins TRBV5-4 to TRBJ2-3, with D perhaps matching TRBD1 (6 bases). The CDR3 runs 12 residues. V was clipped by 0 bases and J by 15 bases, with 14 bases between them. CDR1 and CDR2 from the germline V gene are SGHNT and YYREEE (reference sequence). CDR3 in amino acids: CASSLEGGGEYF. The CDR3 nucleotides are TGTGCCAGCAGCTTGGAGGGTGGGGGCGAATATTTT.

The rearrangement joins TRBV7-9 to TRBJ2-1, with 8 bases fitting TRBD1. CDR3 size: 15 residues. V lost 5 bases, J lost 3 bases, and 6 bases stayed unmatched. Germline values: CDR1 SEHNR, CDR2 FQNEAQ (reference sequence). CDR3 sequence reads: CASSSSTGDYNEQFF. Written as DNA, the CDR3 is TGTGCCAGCAGCAGCTCGACAGGGGACTACAATGAGCAGTTCTTC. Full variable domain (missing parts from reference TRBV7-9 and TRBJ2-1): DTGVSQNPRHKITKRGQNVTFRCDPISEHNRLYWYRQTLGQGPEFLTYFQNEAQLEKSRLLSDRFSAERPKGSFSTLEIQRTEQGDSAMYLCASSSSTGDYNEQFFGPGTRLTVL.

The rearrangement links TRBV29-1 to TRBJ1-6; D might be TRBD1 (5 bases). V was shortened by 0 bases and J by 14 bases, with 14 bases between the two germline ends. Germline V gives CDR1 SQVTM, CDR2 ANQGSEA. The CDR3 is made up of 13 amino acids. In nucleotides, the CDR3 is TGCAGCGTTGAAGATGCGGACAAGCGCACCCTCCACTTT. Protein sequence: CSVEDADKRTLHF.

The V and J genes are TRBV12-5 and TRBJ1-4; TRBD1 aligns across 8 bases. Trimming took 6 bases from V and 7 from J; bases not matched to a gene: 7. The CDR3 spans 14 residues. Germline CDR1 is LGHNT and CDR2 is FRNRAP. The CDR3 sequence is CASGMTGASEKLFF. The CDR3 DNA reads as TGTGCTAGTGGGATGACAGGGGCGAGTGAAAAACTGTTTTTT.

The CDR3 bases are TGTGCCAGCAGCGGGGGCGTAGGGGGCCGCACAGATACGCAGTATTTT. Encoded protein: CASSGGVGGRTDTQYF. The chain carries TRBV9 and TRBJ2-3, with 7 bases fitting TRBD1. V was pared by 3 bases and J by 1 base, with 8 bases of the junction left unmatched. CDR3 length equals 16 residues. CDR1 is SGDLS, CDR2 YYNGEE, per germline.

This clone came up a few times. The rearrangement joins TRBV29-1 to TRBJ2-5; TRBD1 aligns across 9 bases. The closer fit of TRBJ2-7 to the DNA end suggests the J call may be wrong. Germline CDR1 SQVTM, CDR2 ANQGSEA. This CDR3 contains 14 residues. DNA of the CDR3: TGCAGCGTGGCGACCGGGACAGGGTCGAACGAGCAGTACTTC. Encoded protein: CSVATGTGSNEQYF.

This chain connects TRBV4-3 to TRBJ2-3, with D tentatively TRBD1 or TRBD2 (5 bases each). The CDR3 runs 16 residues. Germline-derived CDR1 and CDR2 are LGHNA and YSLEER. Trimming pared 2 bases from V and 5 bases from J, leaving 17 bases between. The CDR3 protein is CASSQNILGDRDTQYF. DNA for the CDR3: TGCGCCAGCAGCCAAAACATACTAGGGGACCGAGATACGCAGTATTTT.